The 12 T cell receptor beta chains in this list originate from one sample, sequenced in a study of shared clonotypes between healthy human individuals (TCRdb year 2020). The method behind the library was the immunoSEQ multiplex PCR assay. The table was pulled from immuneACCESS by TCRdb, which kept in-frame rearrangements only. Such tables lose some clones; where checked, under half of the loss comes from unresolved V genes, and the rest has no known cause. This sample is represented by around 720,000 clones; about three quarters of them were singletons. Of the sample, around 2% falls within the top ten clones. Sequenced sample: memory CD4+ T cells sorted from blood. The cell subset or site label, as the study defines it: CD45RA-negative fraction. The receptors come from a woman in her 30s in good health.

Note on this clone: This CDR3 is also generated by other DNA sequences in the sample. The V call is TRBV27, the J call TRBJ2-3; D gene unclear. This CDR3 comprises 12 residues. Trimming removed 4 bases from V and 2 bases from J, with 4 bases in between. CDR1 is MNHEY and CDR2 is SMNVEV in the germline V gene (reference sequence). For the CDR3, the DNA is TGTGCCAGCAGTTCAAACACAGATACGCAGTATTTT. Its protein product is CASSSNTDTQYF.

V and J are TRBV11-2 and TRBJ1-1, with a tentative D call TRBD1 (6 bases). The CDR3 runs to 15 residues. The germline CDR1 and CDR2 sequences are SGHAT and FQNNGV. Trimming pared 5 bases from V and 0 bases from J, leaving 13 bases between. The CDR3 loop reads CASSPLRGMNTEAFF. In DNA form, the CDR3 reads TGTGCCAGCAGCCCCCTTAGGGGGATGAACACTGAAGCTTTCTTT. Supplemented by reference TRBV11-2 and TRBJ1-1, the full variable domain reads EAGVAQSPRYKIIEKRQSVAFWCNPISGHATLYWYQQILGQGPKLLIQFQNNGVVDDSQLPKDRFSAERLKGVDSTLKIQPAKLEDSAVYLCASSPLRGMNTEAFFGQGTRLTVV.

The rearrangement joins TRBV27 to TRBJ1-1; TRBD1 matches 9 bases. Trimming removed 7 bases from V and 7 bases from J; junction bases left unmatched: 13. CDR1 is MNHEY and CDR2 is SMNVEV in the germline V gene (reference sequence). This CDR3 is built from 15 residues. CDR3 nucleotides: TGTGCCAGCAAAATCCGGACAGGGGTTAAGGGTGAAGCTTTCTTT. Amino acids: CASKIRTGVKGEAFF.

The CDR3 bases are TGTGCCAGCAGCTTGGTCGGGATCTCTGGCTACACCTTC. Its translation is CASSLVGISGYTF. The chain uses TRBV5-6 and TRBJ1-2; D is ambiguous. The germline V and J ends were trimmed by 0 bases and 7 bases, with 10 bases remaining between them. CDR1 is SGHDT and CDR2 is YYEEEE in the germline V gene. The CDR3 contains 13 residues.

The sample holds many counts of this clone. The chain joins TRBV2 to TRBJ1-2; possibly TRBD1 for D (6 bases). V was cut by 3 bases and J by 2 bases, with 10 bases left in between. The CDR3 covers 14 residues. CDR1 SNHLY and CDR2 FYNNEI come from the germline V gene. The chain's CDR3 is CASSERQVNYGYTF. The CDR3 DNA reads TGTGCCAGCAGTGAGCGACAGGTCAACTATGGCTACACCTTC.

J is TRBJ2-1 and V is TRBV2, with 7 bases matching TRBD2. Germline loops: CDR1 SNHLY, CDR2 FYNNEI. The CDR3 totals 13 residues. J lost 5 bases, V lost 11 bases, and 9 bases had no gene match. The CDR3 DNA reads as TGTGCCGACCACCGGACTAGGAACAATGAGCAGTTCTTC. This codes for CADHRTRNNEQFF. The whole variable domain, filled in from reference TRBV2 and TRBJ2-1, reads EPEVTQTPSHQVTQMGQEVILRCVPISNHLYFYWYRQILGQKVEFLVSFYNNEISEKSEIFDDQFSVERPDGSNFTLKIRSTKLEDSAMYFCADHRTRNNEQFFGPGTRLTVL.

This clone was seen more than once but under ten times. The V and J genes are TRBV6-1 and TRBJ2-5, with a weak D call TRBD2 (5 bases). This CDR3 comprises 14 residues. The V end lost 5 bases, the J end lost 4 bases, and 14 bases lay between the germline ends. Germline V gene lookup returns CDR1 MNHNS and CDR2 SASEGT. CDR3 loop: CASSPSGSRETQYF. CDR3 bases: TGTGCCAGCAGTCCCTCGGGGTCCCGAGAGACCCAGTACTTC.

The DNA of the CDR3 is TGCAGTGGACCGGAAACCTATGGCTACACCTTC. Protein product: CSGPETYGYTF. The chain is built from TRBV20-1 and TRBJ1-2; the D is unclear. Germline CDR1 is DFQATT and CDR2 is SNEGSKA (reference sequence). The ends were cut back, 7 bases at V and 4 bases at J, with 10 bases in the middle. CDR3 length equals 11 residues.

The V and J genes are TRBV6-6 and TRBJ2-7, with 7 bases matching TRBD2. V shed 1 base, J shed 3 bases, and the junction held 6 bases outside the gene matches. The CDR3 runs 15 residues. The germline gives CDR1 MNHNY, CDR2 SVGAGI (reference sequence). The CDR3 loop reads CASSYWGGSDYEQYF. The CDR3 coding sequence is TGTGCCAGCAGTTACTGGGGGGGATCAGACTACGAGCAGTACTTC.

V is TRBV15 and J is TRBJ2-7; D is perhaps TRBD1 or TRBD2 (6 bases each). V was pared by 1 base and J by 7 bases, with 20 bases between. Germline V gene data show CDR1 as LNHNV and CDR2 as YYDKDF (reference sequence). The CDR3 is 16 amino acids. In DNA, the CDR3 is TGTGCCACCAGCAGAGGATTTACGGGGGCACAGGGTGAGCAGTACTTC. This encodes CATSRGFTGAQGEQYF.

The sample holds a few counts of this clone. CDR3: CASSQEGDRGPGRDTQYF. The CDR3 nucleotides read TGCGCCAGCAGCCAAGAAGGGGACAGGGGGCCTGGTAGAGATACGCAGTATTTT. This sequence joins TRBV4-1 and TRBJ2-3, with 12 bases that match TRBD1. This CDR3 is built from 18 residues. Unmatched junction bases numbered 9, after V lost 0 bases and J lost 5 bases. Germline values: CDR1 MGHRA, CDR2 YSYEKL.

This clone has a count of ten or more. Other DNA sequences of this sample code for an identical CDR3. V and J are TRBV5-4 and TRBJ2-3; no definite D call. V lost 0 bases and J lost 6, with 2 bases in between. This CDR3 contains 11 residues. Germline-derived CDR1 and CDR2 are SGHNT and YYREEE (reference sequence). The CDR3 protein is CASSLGDTQYF. CDR3 coding DNA: TGTGCCAGCAGCTTGGGGGATACGCAGTATTTT.